Following are 17 T cell receptor beta chains from one sample sequenced in a study of a mutant IDH1 vaccine in newly diagnosed glioma. Time point defined: week 11, during vaccination. Every vaccination contained 300 ug of the mutant IDH1 20-mer peptide and was paired with topical imiquimod. Their cognate antigens are unknown. Data came from immunoSEQ multiplex PCR; TCRdb stores just in-frame clones and leaves some out. The sample has under 150,000 clones, approximately 87% seen once. The starting material was PBMCs, obtained from a glioma patient whose treatment included an IDH1 peptide vaccine. The origin of the receptors is a woman between 45 and 65 years old with glioma.

The CDR3 bases are TGTGCCAGCAACGGGGGGGACTGGAACACCGGGGAGCTGTTTTTT. This sequence encodes CASNGGDWNTGELFF. V and J are TRBV9 and TRBJ2-2; 8 positions agree with TRBD2. Germline trimming cut 6 bases from V and 1 base from J; bases unmatched to any gene: 5. Germline values: CDR1 SGDLS, CDR2 YYNGEE. The CDR3 has 15 residues.

The V call is TRBV28, the J call TRBJ1-4; D is uncertain. CDR1 MDHEN and CDR2 SYDVKM come from the germline V gene. V was trimmed by 4 bases and J by 0 bases, leaving 6 bases between them. The CDR3 runs to 14 residues. CDR3 region: CASSSGPTNEKLFF. In nucleotides, the CDR3 is TGTGCCAGCAGTTCAGGACCAACTAATGAAAAACTGTTTTTT.

The chain joins TRBV28 to TRBJ1-2; D ambiguous. Deletions cut 6 bases from V and 2 bases from J, with 13 bases between. The germline V gene has CDR1 MDHEN and CDR2 SYDVKM. CDR3 length: 14 amino acids. The DNA of the CDR3 is TGTGCCAGCAGCTCCCCCTCAGAGAACTATGGCTACACCTTC. This codes for CASSSPSENYGYTF.

This sequence joins TRBV4-1 and TRBJ2-3; 16 nucleotides agree with TRBD2. Germline V lookup: CDR1 MGHRA, CDR2 YSYEKL. The V gene end was trimmed by 1 base and the J gene end by 5 bases; junction bases not matched to a gene: 6. CDR3 size: 18 residues. The CDR3 nucleotides read TGCGCCAGCAGCCAAGCGGGACTAGCGGGAGGGTGGGGAGATACGCAGTATTTT. It translates to CASSQAGLAGGWGDTQYF.

The chain is built from TRBV6-5 and TRBJ1-5; 9 bases line up with TRBD1. V gave up 6 bases and J gave up 3 bases; unmatched junction bases: 6. The CDR3 covers 15 residues. CDR1 MNHEY and CDR2 SVGAGI come from the germline V gene. This CDR3 reads CASSSGTGPNQPQHF. The CDR3 DNA is TGTGCCAGCAGCTCAGGGACAGGGCCCAATCAGCCCCAGCATTTT.

This clone was detected once. At one end, the junction sequence differs from germline, possibly due to a read error. The chain links TRBV5-1 to TRBJ2-1; 14 bases are a match to TRBD2. Germline lookup yields CDR1 SGHRS and CDR2 YFSETQ. The length of the CDR3 is 17 residues. The CDR3 nucleotides are TGCGCCAGCAGCAAGGGACTAGCGGGAGCCTCCCACAATGAGCAGTTCTTC. Amino acids: CASSKGLAGASHNEQFF.

V and J are TRBV11-3 and TRBJ2-1, with 13 bases identical to TRBD2. CDR1 and CDR2 (germline): SGHNT, YENEEA. V shed 1 base, J shed 0 bases, and the junction held 3 bases outside the gene matches. The CDR3 covers 18 residues. CDR3 coding DNA: TGTGCCAGCAGCTTAGGGACTAGCGGGAGTCCCTCCTACAATGAGCAGTTCTTC. It translates to CASSLGTSGSPSYNEQFF.

V and J are TRBV27 and TRBJ2-7; TRBD2 matches 10 bases. The CDR3 sequence is 15 residues long. Germline-derived CDR1 and CDR2 are MNHEY and SMNVEV (reference sequence). The trim removed 5 bases at V and 5 bases at J, leaving 9 bases unmatched. This CDR3 is CASSPLTSGINEQYF. The CDR3 nucleotides are TGTGCCAGCAGTCCACTCACTAGCGGGATCAACGAGCAGTACTTC.

The rearrangement uses TRBV5-6 and TRBJ2-1; TRBD1 is a possible D gene (6 bases). The germline V gene encodes CDR1 SGHDT and CDR2 YYEEEE. The CDR3 sequence is 16 residues long. The V end was cut by 0 bases, the J end by 0 bases, with 10 bases between. Here the CDR3 reads CASSLAQGNSYNEQFF. The CDR3 DNA reads as TGTGCCAGCAGCTTGGCTCAGGGGAACTCCTACAATGAGCAGTTCTTC.

In DNA form, the CDR3 reads TGCGCCAGCCGGGACAGGGCCCCCTTCTACGAGCAGTACTTC. Translating it yields CASRDRAPFYEQYF. This chain uses TRBV5-1 with TRBJ2-7; 9 bases are shared with TRBD1. This CDR3 is 14 amino acids long. CDR1 and CDR2 (germline): SGHRS, YFSETQ. Germline trimming cut 7 bases from V and 3 bases from J; bases unmatched to any gene: 8.

V usage is TRBV14 and J usage is TRBJ2-7; D is unclear. V was clipped by 7 bases and J by 0 bases, with 10 bases between them. Germline V gene lookup returns CDR1 SGHDN and CDR2 FVKESK. This CDR3 region has 13 residues. DNA for the CDR3: TGTGCCAGCAAAGGGCAGTACTCCTACGAGCAGTACTTC. This codes for CASKGQYSYEQYF.

The V and J genes are TRBV27 and TRBJ2-1; possible D gene TRBD2, 5 bases. This CDR3 comprises 14 residues. V was shortened by 7 bases and J by 5 bases, with 15 bases between the two germline ends. The germline V gene has CDR1 MNHEY and CDR2 SMNVEV (reference sequence). CDR3 protein: CASKKAELNNEQFF. CDR3 DNA: TGTGCCAGCAAGAAAGCGGAACTAAACAATGAGCAGTTCTTC.

The chain joins TRBV5-1 to TRBJ2-2; TRBD2 agrees at 9 bases. V lost 0 bases to trimming and J lost 0 bases; unmatched junction nucleotides: 6. There are 18 residues in the CDR3. Germline V gene data show CDR1 as SGHRS and CDR2 as YFSETQ. This chain's CDR3 is CASSLVPSGTANTGELFF. The CDR3 DNA follows: TGCGCCAGCAGCTTGGTTCCTAGCGGGACCGCGAACACCGGGGAGCTGTTTTTT.

The CDR3 bases are TGTGCCAGCAGTTTTATGGGGACCTACGAGCAGTACTTC. It codes for CASSFMGTYEQYF. The rearrangement joins TRBV28 to TRBJ2-7; D ambiguous. V lost 3 bases, J lost 2 bases, and 8 bases lay in between. Germline V gives CDR1 MDHEN, CDR2 SYDVKM. The CDR3 length is 13 residues.

The J gene is TRBJ1-1, the V gene TRBV27; D perhaps matches TRBD1 (6 bases). The CDR3 sequence is 16 residues long. Trimming took 0 bases from V and 1 from J, leaving 12 bases between them. CDR1 is MNHEY, CDR2 SMNVEV, per germline (reference sequence). The DNA for the CDR3 is TGTGCCAGCAGTTTATCCTGGGACAACCCGAACACTGAAGCTTTCTTT. Translated, it gives CASSLSWDNPNTEAFF.

The chain has TRBV6-1 and TRBJ2-5; D is unclear. The DNA end is more similar to TRBJ2-7, so the J call may be wrong. CDR1 and CDR2 from the germline V gene are MNHNS and SASEGT. The CDR3 consists of 12 residues. The CDR3 sequence: CASSESPYEQYF. The CDR3 nucleotides read TGTGCCAGCAGTGAAAGCCCCTACGAGCAGTACTTC.

The J gene is TRBJ2-3, the V gene TRBV27, with D unresolved. This CDR3 region has 14 residues. Per germline, CDR1 MNHEY and CDR2 SMNVEV (reference sequence). V lost 2 bases and J 2 bases, leaving 8 bases between the germline ends. The CDR3 DNA sequence: TGTGCCAGCAGTTTAGTTGGCACCACAGATACGCAGTATTTT. It translates to CASSLVGTTDTQYF.